The rows below give T cell receptor beta chains drawn from one sample of a study of blood T cell repertoires in COVID-19. Repertoires were generated with immunoSEQ multiplex PCR, while TCRdb's copy carries only in-frame clones and drops some. The sample yields about 120,000 clones, about 85% seen once. Sequenced material: peripheral blood. These receptors were taken from a man at least 80 years old with active or convalescent COVID-19. CDR3s include the opening cysteine and the closing phenylalanine or tryptophan. The D gene is left open where the match is weak. Only some rows state a clone size, as once, few, many or a class for expanded clones.

V gene	clone size	J gene	D gene	CDR3 protein	CDR3 DNA
TRBV7-3	.	TRBJ2-5	TRBD1	CASSLAGGVETQYF	TGTGCCAGCAGCTTAGCAGGGGGCGTTGAGACCCAGTACTTC
TRBV6-5	once	TRBJ1-6	TRBD1	CASSLTGVLWNSPLHF	TGTGCCAGCAGTTTAACAGGGGTTTTGTGGAATTCACCCCTCCACTTT
TRBV6-2/TRBV6-3	.	TRBJ2-7	TRBD2	CASSPGLAGTYEQYF	TGTGCCAGCAGCCCGGGACTAGCGGGCACCTACGAGCAGTACTTC
TRBV7-9	.	TRBJ2-3	TRBD2	CASSLGGGGRAVTDTQYF	TGTGCCAGCAGCTTAGGGGGCGGCGGGAGGGCCGTCACAGATACGCAGTATTTT
TRBV13	.	TRBJ2-7	TRBD1	CASSPGDGQGFVEQYF	TGTGCCAGCAGCCCCGGTGATGGACAGGGGTTTGTCGAGCAGTACTTC
TRBV15	.	TRBJ1-1	.	CATSRDMLVNTEAFF	TGTGCCACCAGCAGAGATATGTTAGTCAACACTGAAGCTTTCTTT
TRBV5-1	.	TRBJ1-1	.	CASSLGARGNTEAFF	TGCGCCAGCAGCTTGGGGGCCAGGGGAAACACTGAAGCTTTCTTT
TRBV7-3	.	TRBJ2-3	TRBD1	CASQRQGGTDTQYF	TGTGCCAGCCAGAGGCAGGGGGGCACAGATACGCAGTATTTT
TRBV4-1	.	TRBJ1-3	TRBD1	CASSQAAGQGSFLGPGNTIYF	TGCGCCAGCAGCCAAGCCGCGGGACAGGGGTCGTTTCTTGGTCCTGGAAACACCATATATTTT
TRBV19	.	TRBJ2-7	TRBD2	CASSTLAGPSYEQYF	TGTGCCAGTAGTACCCTAGCGGGGCCCTCCTACGAGCAGTACTTC
TRBV9	.	TRBJ2-7	.	CASSVEMGGREQYF	TGTGCCAGCAGCGTAGAGATGGGAGGAAGGGAGCAGTACTTC
TRBV7-3	.	TRBJ1-6	.	CASSQAGRNSPLHF	TGTGCCAGCAGTCAAGCAGGGCGGAATTCACCCCTCCACTTT
TRBV6-5	.	TRBJ2-2	.	CASSYRDGELFF	TGTGCCAGCAGTTACCGGGACGGGGAGCTGTTTTTT
TRBV9	.	TRBJ2-5	.	CASSVGTNEETQYF	TGTGCCAGCAGCGTAGGGACTAACGAAGAGACCCAGTACTTC
TRBV4-2	.	TRBJ1-1	.	CASSPHTGANTEAFF	TGTGCCAGCAGCCCCCATACAGGAGCGAACACTGAAGCTTTCTTT
TRBV5-6	once	TRBJ1-2	.	CASSLAGEGSYGYTF	TGTGCCAGCAGCTTGGCAGGGGAGGGTAGCTATGGCTACACCTTC
TRBV28	few	TRBJ1-1	.	CASTILQGLSTEAFF	TGTGCCAGCACCATTTTACAGGGATTGAGCACTGAAGCTTTCTTT
TRBV5-8	.	TRBJ2-7	TRBD1	CASSLWDRPYEQYF	TGTGCCAGCAGCTTGTGGGACAGGCCCTACGAGCAGTACTTC
TRBV6-1	.	TRBJ2-6	.	CASSDLGAQGANVLTF	TGTGCCAGCAGTGATTTAGGGGCGCAAGGGGCCAACGTCCTGACTTTC
TRBV11-2	few	TRBJ2-5	TRBD1	CASSLNRGGETQYF	TGTGCCAGCAGCCTAAACAGGGGTGGTGAGACCCAGTACTTC
TRBV4-1	.	TRBJ2-1	TRBD2	CASSQEERGRPYNEQFF	TGCGCCAGCAGCCAAGAGGAGCGGGGGAGGCCCTACAATGAGCAGTTCTTC
TRBV18	.	TRBJ1-2	TRBD1	CASSPFGTDGDYGYTF	TGTGCCAGCTCACCATTCGGGACAGACGGAGACTATGGCTACACCTTC
TRBV5-4	once	TRBJ1-2	TRBD1	CASSQRTGRSSGYTF	TGTGCCAGCAGCCAAAGGACAGGGCGGTCCTCTGGCTACACCTTC
TRBV7-3	.	TRBJ2-3	.	CASSLGKQDTQYF	TGTGCCAGCAGTCTAGGAAAGCAAGATACGCAGTATTTT
TRBV6-2/TRBV6-3	.	TRBJ2-3	.	CASSYDTGATDTQYF	TGTGCCAGCAGTTACGACACTGGGGCCACAGATACGCAGTATTTT
TRBV7-2	.	TRBJ2-2	.	CASSFYFGELFF	TGTGCCAGCAGCTTCTACTTCGGGGAGCTGTTTTTT
TRBV18	.	TRBJ2-5	.	CASSVGTIGVETQYF	TGTGCCAGCTCAGTTGGGACAATTGGGGTGGAGACCCAGTACTTC
TRBV5-1	.	TRBJ2-5	TRBD1	CASSLADRPQETQYF	TGCGCCAGCAGCTTGGCGGACAGGCCCCAAGAGACCCAGTACTTC
TRBV18	once	TRBJ1-2	.	CASSSEGDYGYTF	TGTGCCAGCTCATCAGAGGGGGACTATGGCTACACCTTC
TRBV24-1	.	TRBJ1-2	TRBD1	CATSDLGQGGGYTF	TGTGCCACCAGTGATTTAGGACAGGGGGGTGGCTACACCTTC
TRBV7-9	.	TRBJ2-3	.	CASSPGVDLSPQYF	TGTGCCAGCAGCCCGGGGGTGGACTTAAGTCCGCAGTATTTT
TRBV4-2	.	TRBJ2-7	TRBD2	CASSQGTSGNYEQYF	TGTGCCAGCAGCCAAGGGACTAGCGGGAACTACGAGCAGTACTTC
TRBV7-3	.	TRBJ1-1	.	CASSLTAPGEAFF	TGTGCCAGCAGCTTAACAGCCCCAGGGGAAGCTTTCTTT
TRBV27	.	TRBJ2-2	.	CASSLSPGVVDTNTGELFF	TGTGCCAGCAGTTTATCTCCAGGGGTGGTGGACACGAACACCGGGGAGCTGTTTTTT
TRBV15	.	TRBJ2-7	TRBD2	CATSRVGTSGRSGQYF	TGTGCCACCAGCAGAGTCGGGACTAGCGGGAGATCCGGGCAGTACTTC
TRBV7-9	.	TRBJ2-1	TRBD2	CASSLARVASGSPYNEQFF	TGTGCCAGCAGCTTAGCGCGGGTAGCTAGCGGGAGCCCCTACAATGAGCAGTTCTTC
TRBV7-9	.	TRBJ2-3	TRBD2	CAIPLAGATDTQYF	TGTGCCATACCTCTAGCGGGAGCTACCGATACGCAGTATTTT
TRBV11-2	.	TRBJ2-3	.	CASSFSRSTDTQYF	TGTGCCAGCAGCTTCTCCAGGAGCACAGATACGCAGTATTTT
TRBV7-8	.	TRBJ1-5	.	CASSLGAVVGQPQHF	TGTGCCAGCAGCTTAGGGGCAGTCGTGGGTCAGCCCCAGCATTTT
TRBV14	.	TRBJ1-6	.	CASNLGGKSPLHF	TGTGCCAGCAACCTTGGGGGGAAGTCACCCCTCCACTTT
TRBV2	.	TRBJ1-2	.	CASRLGPGVGYTF	TGTGCCAGCAGACTCGGGCCCGGGGTCGGCTACACCTTC
TRBV28	.	TRBJ1-2	.	CASSLSQVYGYTF	TGTGCCAGCAGTTTATCACAAGTCTATGGCTACACCTTC
TRBV6-2/TRBV6-3	.	TRBJ1-2	.	CASSYSKILIRVSGYGYTF	TGTGCCAGCAGTTACTCGAAGATCCTCATTAGGGTTAGCGGCTATGGCTACACCTTC
TRBV4-3	once	TRBJ1-2	TRBD1	CASSPGTDIGYGYTF	TGCGCCAGCAGCCCCGGGACAGACATAGGGTATGGCTACACCTTC
TRBV5-1	few	TRBJ2-7	TRBD2	CASRASGSSSYEQYF	TGCGCCAGCAGGGCTAGCGGGAGTAGCTCCTACGAGCAGTACTTC
TRBV28	.	TRBJ1-4	.	CASSLWQTNEKLFF	TGTGCCAGCAGTTTGTGGCAGACTAATGAAAAACTGTTTTTT
TRBV10-2	.	TRBJ1-1	TRBD1	CASSEQATGATEAFF	TGCGCCAGCAGTGAACAAGCGACAGGGGCAACTGAAGCTTTCTTT
TRBV24-1	.	TRBJ2-2	.	CATMFSGELFF	TGTGCCACCATGTTTAGCGGGGAGCTGTTTTTT